This T cell receptor beta chain was sequenced during a study of blood T cells in healthy people across ages. A few counts support this clonotype. Together with a sample-barcoded 5' primer, a J-beta primer mix was included in a second PCR lasting about 6 to 11 cycles. TCRdb redid the calling of the 5' RACE reads with MiXCR, one entry per CDR3 protein. The sample records nearly 1 million distinct CDR3 sequences, 51% being singletons. The CDR3 has 15 residues. Between the trimmed V and J ends, which lost 1 base and 6 bases, there was a span of 16 bases. The germline V gene has CDR1 WNHNN and CDR2 SYGVQD (reference sequence).

The sample was blood. This TCR derives from a woman aged 55-69 years in good health. The genes are TRBV10-1 and TRBJ2-7, with D tentatively TRBD1 or TRBD2 (7 bases each). The chain's CDR3 is CASSELQGTGGEQYF. Here the CDR3 DNA reads TGCGCCAGCAGTGAGTTACAGGGGACGGGGGGCGAGCAGTACTTC.